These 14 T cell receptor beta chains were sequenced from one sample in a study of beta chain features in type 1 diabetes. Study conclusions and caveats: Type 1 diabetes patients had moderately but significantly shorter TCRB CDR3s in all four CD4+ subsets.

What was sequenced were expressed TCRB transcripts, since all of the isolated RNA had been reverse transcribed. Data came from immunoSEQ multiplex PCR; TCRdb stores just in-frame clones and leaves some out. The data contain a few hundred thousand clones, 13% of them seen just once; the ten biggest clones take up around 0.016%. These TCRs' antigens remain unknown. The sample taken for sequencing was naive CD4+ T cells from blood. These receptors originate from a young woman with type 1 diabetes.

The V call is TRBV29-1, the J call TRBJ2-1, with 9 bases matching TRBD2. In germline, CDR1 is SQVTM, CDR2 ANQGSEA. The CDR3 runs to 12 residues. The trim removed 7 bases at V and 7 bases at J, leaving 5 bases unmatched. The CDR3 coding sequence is TGCAGCGCGGGACTAGCTTGGAATGAGCAGTTCTTC. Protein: CSAGLAWNEQFF.

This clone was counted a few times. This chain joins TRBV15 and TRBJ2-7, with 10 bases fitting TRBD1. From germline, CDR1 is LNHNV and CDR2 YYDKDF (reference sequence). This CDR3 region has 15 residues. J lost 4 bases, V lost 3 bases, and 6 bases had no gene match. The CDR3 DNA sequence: TGTGCCACCAGCAGGCCCGGACAGGGGGTTTACGAGCAGTACTTC. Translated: CATSRPGQGVYEQYF.

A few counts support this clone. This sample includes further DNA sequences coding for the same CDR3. This CDR3 reads CASSPPGQGTYEQYF. The CDR3, as DNA: TGTGCCAGCTCACCCCCGGGACAGGGGACCTACGAGCAGTACTTC. The gene calls are TRBV18 and TRBJ2-7, with 10 bases aligning to TRBD1. This CDR3 region has 15 residues. Germline V lookup: CDR1 KGHSH, CDR2 LQKENI. V lost 3 bases, J lost 2 bases, and 4 bases stayed unmatched.

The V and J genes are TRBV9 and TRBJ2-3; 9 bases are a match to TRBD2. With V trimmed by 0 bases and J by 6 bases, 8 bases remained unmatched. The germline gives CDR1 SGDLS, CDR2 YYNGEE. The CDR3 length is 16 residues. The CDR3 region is CASSVDTSGLIDTQYF. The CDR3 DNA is TGTGCCAGCAGCGTAGACACTAGCGGGTTGATTGATACGCAGTATTTT.

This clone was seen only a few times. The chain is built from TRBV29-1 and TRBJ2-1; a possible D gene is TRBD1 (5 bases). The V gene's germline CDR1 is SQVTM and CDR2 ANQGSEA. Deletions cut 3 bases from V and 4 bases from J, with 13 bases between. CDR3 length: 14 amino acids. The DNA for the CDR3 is TGCAGCGTTGACGGTCAGGGTTGGTACAATGAGCAGTTCTTC. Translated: CSVDGQGWYNEQFF.

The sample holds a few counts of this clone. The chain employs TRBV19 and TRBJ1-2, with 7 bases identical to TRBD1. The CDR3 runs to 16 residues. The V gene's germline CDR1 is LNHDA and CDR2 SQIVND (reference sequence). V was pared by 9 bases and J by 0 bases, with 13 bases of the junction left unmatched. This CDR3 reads CASSATRDRSNYGYTF. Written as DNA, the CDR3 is TGTGCCAGCTCCGCGACCCGGGACAGATCTAACTATGGCTACACCTTC.

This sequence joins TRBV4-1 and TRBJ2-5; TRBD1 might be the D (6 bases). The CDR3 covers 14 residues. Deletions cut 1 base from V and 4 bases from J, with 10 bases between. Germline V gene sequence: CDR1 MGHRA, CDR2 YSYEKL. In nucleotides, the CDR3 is TGCGCCAGCAGCCAAGGGGACACCTTAGAGACCCAGTACTTC. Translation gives CASSQGDTLETQYF.

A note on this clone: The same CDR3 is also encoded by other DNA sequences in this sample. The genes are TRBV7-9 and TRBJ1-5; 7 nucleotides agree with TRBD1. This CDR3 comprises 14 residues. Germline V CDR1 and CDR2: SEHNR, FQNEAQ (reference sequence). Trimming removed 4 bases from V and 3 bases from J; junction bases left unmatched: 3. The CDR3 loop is CASSSTGDNQPQHF. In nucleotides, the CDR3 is TGTGCCAGCAGCTCAACAGGGGACAATCAGCCCCAGCATTTT.

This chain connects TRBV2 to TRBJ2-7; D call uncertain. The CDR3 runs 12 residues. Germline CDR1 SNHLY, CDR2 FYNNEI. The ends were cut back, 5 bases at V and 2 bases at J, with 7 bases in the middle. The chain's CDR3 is CASSQLAYEQYV. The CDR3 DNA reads TGTGCCAGCAGTCAGTTAGCCTACGAGCAGTACGTC.

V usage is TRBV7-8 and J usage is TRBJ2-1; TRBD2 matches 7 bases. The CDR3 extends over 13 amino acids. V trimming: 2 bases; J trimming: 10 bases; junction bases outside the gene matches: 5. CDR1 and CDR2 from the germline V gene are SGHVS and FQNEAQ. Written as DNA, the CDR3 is TGTGCCAGCAGCTTAACCCTCGGGGGGGAGCAGTTCTTC. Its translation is CASSLTLGGEQFF. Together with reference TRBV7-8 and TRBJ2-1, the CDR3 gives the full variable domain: GAGVSQSPRYKVAKRGQDVALRCDPISGHVSLFWYQQALGQGPEFLTYFQNEAQLDKSGLPSDRFFAERPEGSVSTLKIQRTQQEDSAVYLCASSLTLGGEQFFGPGTRLTVL.

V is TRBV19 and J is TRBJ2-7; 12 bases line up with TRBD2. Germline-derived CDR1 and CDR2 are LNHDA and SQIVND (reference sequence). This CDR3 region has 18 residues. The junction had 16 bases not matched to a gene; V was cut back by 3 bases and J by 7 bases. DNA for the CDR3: TGTGCCAGTAGTATCGAACTAGCGGGAGGAACTGGTTCTAGGGAGCAGTACTTC. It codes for CASSIELAGGTGSREQYF.

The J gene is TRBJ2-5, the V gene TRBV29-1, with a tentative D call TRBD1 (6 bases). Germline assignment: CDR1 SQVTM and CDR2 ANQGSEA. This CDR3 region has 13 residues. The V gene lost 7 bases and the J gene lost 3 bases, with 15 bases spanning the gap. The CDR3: CSGGRGNEETQYF. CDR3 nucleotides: TGCAGCGGGGGGCGAGGGAATGAAGAGACCCAGTACTTC.

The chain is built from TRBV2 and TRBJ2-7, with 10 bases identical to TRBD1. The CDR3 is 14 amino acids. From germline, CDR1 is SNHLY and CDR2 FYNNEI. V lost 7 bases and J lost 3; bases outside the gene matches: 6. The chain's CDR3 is CASTQGQGVYEQYV. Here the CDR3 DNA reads TGTGCCAGCACCCAAGGACAGGGGGTCTACGAGCAGTACGTC.

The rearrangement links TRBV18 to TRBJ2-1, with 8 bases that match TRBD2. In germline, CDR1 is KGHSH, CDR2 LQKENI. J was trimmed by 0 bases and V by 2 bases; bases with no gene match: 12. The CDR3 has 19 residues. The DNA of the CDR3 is TGTGCCAGCTCACCAAGCCGCGGGGGGCGGGTCAGCTCCTACAATGAGCAGTTCTTC. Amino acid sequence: CASSPSRGGRVSSYNEQFF.